Each of the 16 T cell receptor beta chains below was sequenced from the same sample in a study of blood T cell repertoires in COVID-19. The assay was immunoSEQ multiplex PCR, and TCRdb's table has in-frame clones only and misses some. The repertoire has more than 110,000 clones, less than 80% of them found once; the top ten carry about 3.6%. Sequenced: peripheral blood. The receptors derive from a man aged 55 to 69 with acute or convalescent COVID-19.

The rearrangement uses TRBV23-1 and TRBJ1-1; D perhaps matches TRBD1 (6 bases). TRBV23-1 has ORF status, its function being uncertain. CDR3 length: 15 residues. Trimming took off 4 bases at V and 1 base at J, with 13 bases between the two ends. The CDR3 sequence: CASSPPGGPNTEAFF. The CDR3 DNA follows: TGCGCCAGCAGTCCCCCGGGGGGGCCGAACACTGAAGCTTTCTTT.

The chain carries TRBV7-2 and TRBJ2-7; D is possibly TRBD1 (5 bases). The CDR3 is made up of 14 amino acids. Germline V gives CDR1 SGHTA, CDR2 FQGNSA. The germline V and J ends were trimmed by 1 base and 1 base, with 8 bases remaining between them. The CDR3: CASSLGAGSYEQYF. The CDR3, as DNA: TGTGCCAGCAGCTTAGGGGCAGGGTCCTACGAGCAGTACTTC.

The rearrangement links TRBV28 to TRBJ1-6; D may be TRBD1 (5 bases). Germline CDR1 MDHEN, CDR2 SYDVKM. Trimming removed 5 bases from V and 0 bases from J, with 14 bases in between. The CDR3 is 17 residues long. CDR3 sequence reads: CASSLLTESSYNSPLHF. The CDR3 nucleotides read TGTGCCAGCAGTCTCTTGACAGAAAGCTCCTATAATTCACCCCTCCACTTT.

J is TRBJ1-2 and V is TRBV10-3; 7 bases are shared with TRBD1. Germline lookup yields CDR1 ENHRY and CDR2 SYGVKD. J lost 8 bases, V lost 0 bases, and 6 bases had no gene match. This CDR3 has 14 amino acids. CDR3 sequence reads: CAISESTGVGGYTF. The CDR3 DNA reads TGTGCCATCAGTGAGTCTACAGGGGTGGGAGGCTACACCTTC.

This sequence joins TRBV6-1 and TRBJ2-3; no firm D call. Trimming pared 0 bases from V and 5 bases from J, leaving 6 bases between. Germline CDR1 and CDR2: MNHNS and SASEGT. The length of the CDR3 is 13 residues. CDR3 protein: CASSEAPLDTQYF. CDR3 sequence (DNA): TGTGCCAGCAGTGAAGCCCCATTAGATACGCAGTATTTT.

V is TRBV12-3 or TRBV12-4 and J is TRBJ2-1; D ambiguous. This CDR3 has 13 residues. The germline V and J ends were trimmed by 7 bases and 2 bases, with 9 bases remaining between them. CDR3 loop: CASNNNAYNEQFF. DNA of the CDR3: TGTGCCAGCAACAATAATGCCTACAATGAGCAGTTCTTC.

J is TRBJ1-3 and V is TRBV20-1; 11 bases align to TRBD1. After removal of 3 bases from V and 1 base from J, the junction contained 14 bases not matched to a gene. Germline CDR1 is DFQATT and CDR2 is SNEGSKA (reference sequence). The CDR3 is made up of 19 amino acids. The CDR3 is CSASWTMDRGQKSGNTIYF. CDR3 DNA sequence: TGCAGTGCTAGTTGGACAATGGACAGGGGGCAAAAATCTGGAAACACCATATATTTT.

The chain combines TRBV3-1 (or the pseudogene TRBV3-2) with TRBJ2-6; 9 bases agree with TRBD1. The CDR3 totals 22 residues. Trimming removed 3 bases from V and 0 bases from J; junction bases left unmatched: 18. The germline CDR1 and CDR2 sequences are LGHDT and YNNKEL (reference sequence). The CDR3 DNA is TGTGCCAGCAGCCACCTAGACAGGGGGAAGACTCTCGTCCGCTCTGGGGCCAACGTCCTGACTTTC. Translating gives CASSHLDRGKTLVRSGANVLTF.

V and J are TRBV29-1 and TRBJ2-7, with 9 positions matching TRBD1. After removal of 3 bases from V and 6 bases from J, the junction contained 9 bases not matched to a gene. CDR1 SQVTM and CDR2 ANQGSEA come from the germline V gene. There are 14 residues in the CDR3. Here the CDR3 DNA reads TGCAGCGTTGACACGCTGGGGACAGGGTTCGAGCAGTACTTC. Translated: CSVDTLGTGFEQYF.

The sample holds a few counts of this clone. The rearrangement links TRBV18 to TRBJ1-5; TRBD1 is a possible D gene (5 bases). The germline V gene has CDR1 KGHSH and CDR2 LQKENI. The CDR3 extends over 14 amino acids. Trimming stripped 3 bases from V and 3 bases from J, with 9 bases between. CDR3 region: CASSPDSFNQPQHF. The CDR3 DNA is TGTGCCAGCTCACCTGACAGTTTCAATCAGCCCCAGCATTTT.

The chain has TRBV5-1 and TRBJ1-1; TRBD1 might be the D (5 bases). Per germline, CDR1 SGHRS and CDR2 YFSETQ. The length of the CDR3 is 15 residues. V was shortened by 3 bases and J by 6 bases, with 18 bases between the two germline ends. The CDR3 nucleotides are TGCGCCAGCAGCTCTACCACAGGACCTGGGTCTGAAGCTTTCTTT. It encodes CASSSTTGPGSEAFF.

CDR3 region: CASSQTLAGASNEQFF. In DNA form, the CDR3 reads TGTGCCAGCAGCCAAACCCTGGCGGGAGCCTCCAATGAGCAGTTCTTC. This sequence joins TRBV11-3 and TRBJ2-1; 7 nucleotides align to TRBD2. Germline CDR1 SGHNT, CDR2 YENEEA. V trimming: 5 bases; J trimming: 6 bases; junction bases outside the gene matches: 13. CDR3 length equals 16 residues.

The rearrangement links TRBV6-5 to TRBJ1-2, with D unclear. The CDR3 totals 13 residues. Trimming removed 2 bases from V and 7 bases from J, with 11 bases in between. Germline-derived CDR1 and CDR2 are MNHEY and SVGAGI. This CDR3 is CASSYPQATGYTF. DNA of the CDR3: TGTGCCAGCAGTTACCCGCAGGCCACTGGCTACACCTTC.

V gene TRBV2 combines with J gene TRBJ2-5; D is perhaps TRBD2 (6 bases). This CDR3 has 13 residues. Germline V gene data show CDR1 as SNHLY and CDR2 as FYNNEI. V was clipped by 1 base and J by 5 bases, with 8 bases between them. The chain's CDR3 is CASSEGGGETQYF. The CDR3 DNA sequence: TGTGCCAGCAGTGAAGGCGGAGGGGAGACCCAGTACTTC.

The genes are TRBV27 and TRBJ1-4, with D unresolved. The CDR3 sequence is 15 residues long. Trimming removed 0 bases at V and 11 bases at J, with 16 bases between. Per germline, CDR1 MNHEY and CDR2 SMNVEV (reference sequence). CDR3 sequence reads: CASSLSGGGRAKLFF. The CDR3 coding sequence is TGTGCCAGCAGTTTATCGGGCGGAGGGAGGGCGAAACTGTTTTTT.

The CDR3 region has the DNA TGTGCCAGCAGTCGGGCAGGGGCCAAAAACATTCAGTACTTC. As protein: CASSRAGAKNIQYF. The chain carries TRBV28 and TRBJ2-4; a possible D gene is TRBD1 (5 bases). CDR1 is MDHEN, CDR2 SYDVKM, per germline. Trimming cost V 5 bases and J 1 base, with 9 bases left between them. CDR3 length: 14 residues.